The next 24 T cell receptor beta chains were all read from a single sample in a study of blood T cell repertoires in COVID-19. Assay used: immunoSEQ multiplex PCR; TCRdb lists only in-frame clones, some missing. The table shows about 200,000 clones, with roughly 88% occurring only once. The sample taken for sequencing was peripheral blood. The receptors stem from a human donor in a cohort sampled during active COVID-19.

This chain joins TRBV28 and TRBJ1-4; 9 bases match TRBD1. The germline CDR1 and CDR2 sequences are MDHEN and SYDVKM. The CDR3 spans 14 residues. With 5 bases clipped from V and 8 bases from J, the junction kept 6 bases outside the gene matches. CDR3 nucleotide sequence: TGTGCCAGCAGTAATCGGGACAGGGTAGAAAAACTGTTTTTT. Translated: CASSNRDRVEKLFF.

Only one count was recorded for this clone. The chain joins TRBV2 to TRBJ2-1; D perhaps matches TRBD1 (5 bases). The CDR3 totals 14 residues. Per the germline V gene, CDR1 is SNHLY and CDR2 is FYNNEI. V lost 2 bases and J lost 4, with 9 bases in between. CDR3 nucleotides: TGTGCCAGCAGTGAAAGATCAGGGTACAATGAGCAGTTCTTC. Protein sequence: CASSERSGYNEQFF.

The chain couples TRBV16 to TRBJ2-5; D is perhaps TRBD2 (6 bases). Germline CDR1 is KGHSY and CDR2 is FQNENV. Trimming pared 0 bases from V and 6 bases from J, leaving 14 bases between. The CDR3 spans 15 residues. The CDR3, as DNA: TGTGCCAGCAGCCAATCGGGAGGAGCTCTTAAGACCCAGTACTTC. This gives the protein CASSQSGGALKTQYF.

The chain employs TRBV29-1 and TRBJ1-2; TRBD1 agrees at 7 bases. The CDR3 consists of 16 residues. Germline V gives CDR1 SQVTM, CDR2 ANQGSEA. Trimming took 1 base from V and 2 from J; bases not matched to a gene: 10. The DNA of the CDR3 is TGCAGCGTTGAAGTCGGCTTGGGACAGACCAACTATGGCTACACCTTC. Encoded protein: CSVEVGLGQTNYGYTF.

The gene calls are TRBV12-3 or TRBV12-4 and TRBJ1-2, with 9 bases that match TRBD1. V shed 6 bases, J shed 7 bases, and the junction held 6 bases outside the gene matches. There are 13 residues in the CDR3. The chain's CDR3 is CASSSDRGRGYTF. The CDR3 DNA follows: TGTGCCAGCAGCTCGGACAGGGGACGTGGCTACACCTTC.

This clone was counted a single time. The rearrangement uses TRBV5-5 and TRBJ2-7, with TRBD1 as a possible D gene (6 bases). This CDR3 contains 14 residues. Deletions cut 0 bases from V and 5 bases from J, with 12 bases between. CDR1 is SGHKS and CDR2 is YYEKEE in the germline V gene (reference sequence). CDR3: CASSLGFRQDEQYF. The CDR3 coding sequence is TGTGCCAGCAGCTTGGGATTCCGACAGGACGAGCAGTACTTC.

The chain recombines TRBV6-6 with TRBJ1-2; 7 bases map to TRBD1. The trim removed 5 bases at V and 5 bases at J, leaving 8 bases unmatched. The germline CDR1 and CDR2 sequences are MNHNY and SVGAGI (reference sequence). The CDR3 spans 14 residues. This CDR3 reads CASSTRTGRYGYTF. The CDR3, as DNA: TGTGCCAGCAGTACCCGGACAGGTCGGTATGGCTACACCTTC.

This clone was picked up one time. This rearrangement joins TRBV7-8 to TRBJ2-2; 10 bases align to TRBD2. The V segment lost 4 bases and the J segment 7 bases; nucleotides outside the gene matches: 15. CDR1 SGHVS and CDR2 FQNEAQ come from the germline V gene. The CDR3 extends over 18 amino acids. The CDR3 coding sequence is TGTGCCAGCAGCTCGTTCTCCAGGACTAGCGGAGGGGGCGGGGAGCTGTTTTTT. Translation: CASSSFSRTSGGGGELFF.

The chain combines TRBV28 with TRBJ2-2; 9 bases align to TRBD2. The V gene end was trimmed by 4 bases and the J gene end by 0 bases; junction bases not matched to a gene: 3. Germline CDR1 is MDHEN and CDR2 is SYDVKM. The length of the CDR3 is 16 residues. This CDR3 is CASSSSGTPNTGELFF. The DNA for the CDR3 is TGTGCCAGCAGTTCTAGCGGGACCCCGAACACCGGGGAGCTGTTTTTT. Full variable domain (outside the CDR3, taken from reference TRBV28 and TRBJ2-2): DVKVTQSSRYLVKRTGEKVFLECVQDMDHENMFWYRQDPGLGLRLIYFSYDVKMKEKGDIPEGYSVSREKKERFSLILESASTNQTSMYLCASSSSGTPNTGELFFGEGSRLTVL.

The rearrangement links TRBV21-1 to TRBJ2-5; the table's D gene call, TRBD2, was not cross checked with the DNA. TRBV21-1 is termed a pseudogene. The CDR3 length is 17 residues. The CDR3 nucleotides are TGTGCCACCACTACTCTGGGGGGACTAGCGGGAGTAGAGACCCAGTACTTC. It specifies CATTTLGGLAGVETQYF.

The table lists this clone with a few counts. The chain is built from TRBV5-5 and TRBJ2-7, with unresolved D. V lost 1 base, J lost 3 bases, and 5 bases lay in between. Germline V gene lookup returns CDR1 SGHKS and CDR2 YYEKEE (reference sequence). The CDR3 sequence is 12 residues long. CDR3 nucleotides: TGTGCCAGCAGCTTGACTCTCTACGAGCAGTACTTC. Its translation: CASSLTLYEQYF. The full variable domain, rest sourced from reference TRBV5-5 and TRBJ2-7, is DAGVTQSPTHLIKTRGQQVTLRCSPISGHKSVSWYQQVLGQGPQFIFQYYEKEERGRGNFPDRFSARQFPNYSSELNVNALLLGDSALYLCASSLTLYEQYFGPGTRLTVT.

The rearrangement joins TRBV28 to TRBJ1-2; D is unclear. Germline V lookup: CDR1 MDHEN, CDR2 SYDVKM. This CDR3 region has 12 residues. The ends were cut back, 7 bases at V and 5 bases at J, with 11 bases in the middle. CDR3 nucleotide sequence: TGTGCCAGCACGGGCGGACTTTATGGCTACACCTTC. Its translation is CASTGGLYGYTF.

This rearrangement joins TRBV19 to TRBJ2-7, with a possible D match to TRBD2 (6 bases). The CDR3 totals 14 residues. CDR1 and CDR2 from the germline V gene are LNHDA and SQIVND (reference sequence). The germline V and J ends were trimmed by 2 bases and 6 bases, with 14 bases remaining between them. CDR3 sequence: CASSISGTPAEQYF. CDR3 DNA sequence: TGTGCCAGTAGTATATCCGGGACTCCCGCCGAGCAGTACTTC.

V and J are TRBV19 and TRBJ1-5, with D possibly being TRBD1 (6 bases). The CDR3 sequence is 18 residues long. V shed 0 bases and J shed 0 bases, with 15 bases lying between them. Germline V gene data show CDR1 as LNHDA and CDR2 as SQIVND (reference sequence). CDR3 sequence (DNA): TGTGCCAGTAGTATAGAATTGGACAGACCTATTAGCAATCAGCCCCAGCATTTT. It is translated as CASSIELDRPISNQPQHF.

As concerns this clone: Distinct nucleotide sequences in the sample also encode this CDR3. V and J are TRBV27 and TRBJ2-7; D gene unclear. Germline V gene sequence: CDR1 MNHEY, CDR2 SMNVEV (reference sequence). The V end lost 3 bases, the J end lost 3 bases, and 9 bases lay between the germline ends. The CDR3 sequence is 13 residues long. This chain's CDR3 is CASSFGGSYEQYF. CDR3 bases: TGTGCCAGCAGTTTCGGTGGTAGCTACGAGCAGTACTTC.

The chain carries TRBV29-1 and TRBJ1-1, with 9 bases matching TRBD1. The CDR3 runs 13 residues. CDR1 and CDR2 (germline): SQVTM, ANQGSEA. The V segment lost 7 bases and the J segment 1 base; nucleotides outside the gene matches: 4. The CDR3 sequence is CSGGQGRNTEAFF. The CDR3 coding sequence is TGCAGCGGAGGACAGGGGAGGAACACTGAAGCTTTCTTT. The variable domain in full, completed from reference TRBV29-1 and TRBJ1-1, reads SAVISQKPSRDICQRGTSLTIQCQVDSQVTMMFWYRQQPGQSLTLIATANQGSEATYESGFVIDKFPISRPNLTFSTLTVSNMSPEDSSIYLCSGGQGRNTEAFFGQGTRLTVV.

The rearrangement links TRBV28 to TRBJ1-4; D remains unclear. V was pared by 4 bases and J by 8 bases, with 23 bases between. Looked up from germline, CDR1 is MDHEN and CDR2 is SYDVKM. CDR3 length equals 17 residues. CDR3 sequence (DNA): TGTGCCAGCAGTTCGGCAGGCTATGGGTCCGTCTTCGAAAAACTGTTTTTT. Encoded protein: CASSSAGYGSVFEKLFF. Supplemented by reference TRBV28 and TRBJ1-4, the full variable domain reads DVKVTQSSRYLVKRTGEKVFLECVQDMDHENMFWYRQDPGLGLRLIYFSYDVKMKEKGDIPEGYSVSREKKERFSLILESASTNQTSMYLCASSSAGYGSVFEKLFFGSGTQLSVL.

This chain links TRBV3-1 (or the pseudogene TRBV3-2) with TRBJ1-4; D not resolved. The CDR3 consists of 17 residues. V was clipped by 4 bases and J by 0 bases, with 15 bases between them. In germline, CDR1 is LGHDT, CDR2 YNNKEL (reference sequence). The CDR3 DNA is TGTGCCAGCAGCCCGGGGAGGTGGTTTGCAACTAATGAAAAACTGTTTTTT. Its translation: CASSPGRWFATNEKLFF.

This clone was detected a few times. The J gene is TRBJ2-2, the V gene TRBV28, with D possibly matching TRBD1 (6 bases). Germline V gene sequence: CDR1 MDHEN, CDR2 SYDVKM. The CDR3 runs 14 residues. The ends were cut back, 2 bases at V and 6 bases at J, with 10 bases in the middle. CDR3 nucleotide sequence: TGTGCCAGCAGTTTAGGGGGCGTGGCCGGGGAGCTGTTTTTT. It specifies CASSLGGVAGELFF.

This chain joins TRBV5-1 and TRBJ1-6; the D gene is possibly TRBD1 (5 bases). CDR1 and CDR2 from the germline V gene are SGHRS and YFSETQ. V dropped 6 bases and J dropped 8 bases, with 12 bases sitting between them. The CDR3 totals 13 residues. The DNA of the CDR3 is TGCGCCAGCAAATCAGGGATTGATTCACCCCTCCACTTT. Amino acids: CASKSGIDSPLHF.

The chain couples TRBV5-1 to TRBJ1-1, with 7 bases that match TRBD1. Germline V gene lookup returns CDR1 SGHRS and CDR2 YFSETQ. This CDR3 is 15 amino acids long. The V segment lost 3 bases and the J segment 4 bases; nucleotides outside the gene matches: 9. The CDR3 DNA reads TGCGCCAGCAGCTCGCAGGGGGTTCGGAGCACTGAAGCTTTCTTT. Translated: CASSSQGVRSTEAFF.

The chain has TRBV5-1 and TRBJ2-7; 9 positions agree with TRBD2. Germline CDR1 and CDR2: SGHRS and YFSETQ. Trimming removed 10 bases from V and 13 bases from J; junction bases left unmatched: 24. The CDR3 is 15 amino acids. The CDR3 is CASQIGSGSLFGVYF. CDR3 nucleotide sequence: TGCGCCTCCCAGATCGGTAGCGGGAGTTTATTTGGCGTATACTTC. Full variable domain (outside the CDR3, taken from reference TRBV5-1 and TRBJ2-7): KAGVTQTPRYLIKTRGQQVTLSCSPISGHRSVSWYQQTPGQGLQFLFEYFSETQRNKGNFPGRFSGRQFSNSRSEMNVSTLELGDSALYLCASQIGSGSLFGVYFGPGTRLTVT.

The CDR3: CASSLVPFSTEAFF. CDR3 in DNA: TGTGCCAGCAGCTTAGTTCCCTTTTCCACTGAAGCTTTCTTT. The chain combines TRBV7-2 with TRBJ1-1; unclear D gene. Germline CDR1 reads SGHTA; CDR2 reads FQGNSA. Trimming shortened V by 1 base and J by 4 bases, and 10 bases separated the two germline ends. The CDR3 loop spans 14 amino acids.

The V gene is TRBV28, the J gene TRBJ2-1; a weak D match, TRBD1 (6 bases). V was trimmed by 5 bases and J by 3 bases, leaving 14 bases between them. This CDR3 spans 15 amino acids. Germline V gives CDR1 MDHEN, CDR2 SYDVKM. In nucleotides, the CDR3 is TGTGCCAGCAGTCCCCCGGCCAGGGGCTACAATGAGCAGTTCTTC. This gives the protein CASSPPARGYNEQFF.